The next 27 T cell receptor beta chains were all read from a single sample in a study of T cells after posttransplantation cyclophosphamide. TCRdb keeps only in-frame clones here, not all; method: immunoSEQ multiplex PCR. Here the sample spans about 18,000 clones, approximately 81% being singletons. Controls had myeloablative marrow grafts with methotrexate and calcineurin inhibitor, sampled at 1 year. The material was PBMCs, obtained after allogeneic stem cell transplant with calcineurin inhibitor and methotrexate. All receptors come from a female patient aged 18 to 35 who received an allogeneic stem cell transplant from an unrelated donor, was CMV-positive, and had acute and chronic GVHD. Part of the T cells may come from the graft donor.

This clone came up once. As DNA, the CDR3 is TGTGCCAGCAGCCCCGAGTTTAAAGTAGAGAAGCAGTATTTT. Translating gives CASSPEFKVEKQYF. The genes are TRBV6-1 and TRBJ2-3; D gene uncertain. V was pared by 6 bases and J by 11 bases, with 21 bases between. Germline V lookup: CDR1 MNHNS, CDR2 SASEGT. This CDR3 is built from 14 residues.

This CDR3 reads CASSFGWGADTQYF. The CDR3 DNA is TGTGCCAGCAGCTTCGGCTGGGGCGCAGATACGCAGTATTTT. V gene TRBV11-2 combines with J gene TRBJ2-3, with a tentative D call TRBD1 (5 bases). The ends were cut back, 3 bases at V and 4 bases at J, with 11 bases in the middle. Germline V gene data show CDR1 as SGHAT and CDR2 as FQNNGV. The CDR3 has 14 amino acids.

The rearrangement joins TRBV5-1 to TRBJ1-5, with 8 bases identical to TRBD1. Germline values: CDR1 SGHRS, CDR2 YFSETQ. The CDR3 loop spans 17 amino acids. The junction had 7 bases not matched to a gene; V was cut back by 0 bases and J by 2 bases. The CDR3 region is CASSLDPPTGGNQPQHF. The CDR3 bases are TGCGCCAGCAGCTTGGACCCACCGACAGGGGGCAATCAGCCCCAGCATTTT.

The chain carries TRBV19 and TRBJ2-1; 7 positions match TRBD1. Germline V gene sequence: CDR1 LNHDA, CDR2 SQIVND (reference sequence). The CDR3 is 14 amino acids. The CDR3, as DNA: TGTGCATCGTGGGCCCGGGACAGCAACAATGAGCAGTTCTTC. Translation: CASWARDSNNEQFF.

The DNA for the CDR3 is TGCGCCAGCAGCTTGGCCGTAGGGAGATACAATGAGCAGTTCTTC. This translates into CASSLAVGRYNEQFF. This rearrangement joins TRBV5-1 to TRBJ2-1; D perhaps matches TRBD2 (5 bases). V was shortened by 0 bases and J by 4 bases, with 11 bases between the two germline ends. Germline values: CDR1 SGHRS, CDR2 YFSETQ. There are 15 residues in the CDR3.

The chain combines TRBV15 with TRBJ2-7, with TRBD1 identical over 9 bases. V gave up 2 bases and J gave up 1 base; unmatched junction bases: 3. CDR3 length equals 15 residues. CDR1 is LNHNV and CDR2 is YYDKDF in the germline V gene (reference sequence). The DNA of the CDR3 is TGTGCCACCAGCAGAACCGGGACAGGGTCCTACGAGCAGTACTTC. The encoded protein is CATSRTGTGSYEQYF.

With regard to this clone: Germline is not matched at one junction end, which may reflect a read error. The chain combines TRBV10-2 with TRBJ2-7; no clear D gene. CDR3 length equals 12 residues. The germline CDR1 and CDR2 sequences are WSHSY and SAAADI. The CDR3: CASSEPVGLLVF. The CDR3 DNA follows: TGCGCCAGCAGTGAACCAGTGGGCCTTTTGGTATTC.

The chain couples TRBV30 to TRBJ1-2; TRBD1 matches 7 bases. Germline-derived CDR1 and CDR2 are GTSNPN and SVGIG (reference sequence). J lost 5 bases, V lost 1 base, and 7 bases had no gene match. The CDR3 totals 14 residues. The CDR3 nucleotides are TGTGCCTGGAGTGGTTCGACAGGGAGTTATGGCTACACCTTC. Its protein is CAWSGSTGSYGYTF.

The chain has TRBV27 and TRBJ2-7, with 8 positions matching TRBD2. CDR3 length equals 13 residues. J gave up 3 bases and V 2 bases, and 0 bases lay outside the gene matches. CDR1 is MNHEY and CDR2 is SMNVEV in the germline V gene (reference sequence). The CDR3 DNA reads TGTGCCAGCAGTTTAGCGGGAGGCTACGAGCAGTACTTC. It specifies CASSLAGGYEQYF.

This clone was seen more than once but under ten times. The chain is built from TRBV4-2 and TRBJ2-2; weak D call: TRBD1 (5 bases). V gave up 0 bases and J gave up 0 bases, with 5 bases separating them. The V gene's germline CDR1 is LGHNA and CDR2 YNFKEQ. This CDR3 contains 15 residues. The CDR3 here is CASSQEGANTGELFF. The CDR3 DNA reads TGTGCCAGCAGCCAAGAAGGGGCGAACACCGGGGAGCTGTTTTTT.

The chain has TRBV27 and TRBJ2-3; 12 nucleotides align to TRBD2. With V trimmed by 2 bases and J by 10 bases, 7 bases remained unmatched. The CDR3 runs to 15 residues. The germline V gene has CDR1 MNHEY and CDR2 SMNVEV (reference sequence). CDR3 residues: CASSLLAGGLRSQYF. In nucleotides, the CDR3 is TGTGCCAGCAGTTTACTAGCGGGAGGGCTCAGGTCGCAGTATTTT.

This chain joins TRBV28 and TRBJ2-3, with D perhaps TRBD2 (6 bases). Deletions cut 6 bases from V and 1 base from J, with 8 bases between. This CDR3 region has 13 residues. CDR1 and CDR2 from the germline V gene are MDHEN and SYDVKM. CDR3 nucleotide sequence: TGTGCCAGCAGGGGAGGAGGCACAGATACGCAGTATTTT. Its protein product is CASRGGGTDTQYF.

CDR3 loop: CASTLTSGRTGGTQYF. CDR3 DNA: TGCGCCAGCACCCTGACTAGCGGGAGGACTGGGGGGACCCAGTACTTC. V and J are TRBV10-2 and TRBJ2-5; TRBD2 matches 13 bases. With 7 bases clipped from V and 7 bases from J, the junction kept 12 bases outside the gene matches. CDR3 length equals 16 residues. CDR1 WSHSY and CDR2 SAAADI come from the germline V gene.

This sequence joins TRBV27 and TRBJ2-7; D is ambiguous. Germline V gene lookup returns CDR1 MNHEY and CDR2 SMNVEV (reference sequence). The length of the CDR3 is 13 residues. Trimming shortened V by 4 bases and J by 2 bases, and 9 bases separated the two germline ends. CDR3 loop: CASSYQLTYEQYF. The CDR3 bases are TGTGCCAGCAGTTATCAGTTGACCTACGAGCAGTACTTC.

The genes are TRBV27 and TRBJ2-2; TRBD1 is a possible D gene (5 bases). CDR3 size: 15 residues. Trimming took 3 bases from V and 5 from J, leaving 13 bases between them. The germline V gene has CDR1 MNHEY and CDR2 SMNVEV (reference sequence). CDR3 nucleotides: TGTGCCAGCAGTTTCAGGCAGGGCAGTACCGGGGAGCTGTTTTTT. Translating gives CASSFRQGSTGELFF.

J is TRBJ2-5 and V is TRBV28, with 8 bases that match TRBD1. The CDR3 has 14 residues. With 6 bases clipped from V and 3 bases from J, the junction kept 6 bases outside the gene matches. The germline gives CDR1 MDHEN, CDR2 SYDVKM. The CDR3 DNA is TGTGCCAGCAGGTACCCGACAGGGGAAGAGACCCAGTACTTC. Translated: CASRYPTGEETQYF.

This clone appeared a few times. The chain combines TRBV27 with TRBJ1-5; D is unresolved. Trimming removed 3 bases at V and 0 bases at J, with 3 bases between. CDR1 is MNHEY and CDR2 is SMNVEV in the germline V gene (reference sequence). The CDR3 is 13 residues long. The CDR3 nucleotides read TGTGCCAGCAGTTTCTATAGCAATCAGCCCCAGCATTTT. It specifies CASSFYSNQPQHF.

As for this clone: One end of the junction fails to match germline, which may point to a read error. The genes are TRBV10-3 and TRBJ2-2; the D gene is possibly TRBD1 (6 bases). The length of the CDR3 is 14 residues. Germline V gene data show CDR1 as ENHRY and CDR2 as SYGVKD. In DNA, the CDR3 is TGTGCCACCTGTGAGTCCAGGGACACTGGGGAGCTGTTTTTT. Its translation is CATCESRDTGELFF.

The V gene is TRBV7-9, the J gene TRBJ2-1, with D tentatively TRBD1 (6 bases). The CDR3 consists of 14 residues. The V gene lost 2 bases and the J gene lost 8 bases, with 13 bases spanning the gap. CDR1 SEHNR and CDR2 FQNEAQ come from the germline V gene (reference sequence). The CDR3 nucleotides read TGTGCCAGCAGCTTAAAGGGGGAGAGCCATGAGCAGTTCTTC. Residues: CASSLKGESHEQFF.

CDR3 DNA sequence: TGTGCCAGCAGCCCCGCTAAGGGGAATCAGCCCCAGCATTTT. This gives the protein CASSPAKGNQPQHF. The chain is built from TRBV7-9 and TRBJ1-5; tentatively, D is TRBD1 (5 bases). Germline V gene data show CDR1 as SEHNR and CDR2 as FQNEAQ (reference sequence). The ends were cut back, 5 bases at V and 4 bases at J, with 12 bases in the middle. This CDR3 has 14 amino acids.

The V and J genes are TRBV6-6 and TRBJ2-7; 7 bases are shared with TRBD1. CDR3 length equals 15 residues. Trimming removed 6 bases from V and 2 bases from J; junction bases left unmatched: 10. Germline CDR1 is MNHNY and CDR2 is SVGAGI (reference sequence). In DNA form, the CDR3 reads TGTGCCAGCAGCCTCTCCCGGACAGGTGCCTACGAGCAGTACTTC. Amino acids: CASSLSRTGAYEQYF.

With respect to this clone: The conserved phenylalanine or tryptophan normally closing the CDR3 is absent here, so this likely arose from a read error. The rearrangement uses TRBV6-1 and TRBJ1-5; perhaps TRBD1 as D (5 bases). The CDR3 is 16 amino acids. Trimming took off 2 bases at V and 6 bases at J, with 17 bases between the two ends. Looked up from germline, CDR1 is MNHNS and CDR2 is SASEGT. The CDR3: CASSEWVRARGQPQHL. The CDR3 DNA follows: TGTGCCAGCAGTGAATGGGTCCGAGCAAGGGGTCAGCCCCAGCATTTG.

This clone was counted once. The CDR3 protein is CASSPGLAGVGELFF. The CDR3 DNA reads TGCGCCAGCAGCCCGGGACTAGCGGGAGTCGGGGAGCTGTTTTTT. The chain joins TRBV4-1 to TRBJ2-2; TRBD2 matches at 14 bases. This CDR3 comprises 15 residues. With 4 bases clipped from V and 7 bases from J, the junction kept 2 bases outside the gene matches. The germline gives CDR1 MGHRA, CDR2 YSYEKL.

The sample holds one count of this clone. This sequence joins TRBV10-1 and TRBJ2-7, with 7 bases matching TRBD1. The germline gives CDR1 WNHNN, CDR2 SYGVQD (reference sequence). This CDR3 region has 13 residues. The ends lost 4 bases at V and 6 bases at J; junction bases unmatched: 6. CDR3 nucleotides: TGCGCCAGCAGTGCTGGCAGGGGGTCCGAGCAGTACTTC. Its translation: CASSAGRGSEQYF.

This clone was detected a few times. The V and J genes are TRBV7-9 and TRBJ2-5; 9 nucleotides align to TRBD1. Germline CDR1 reads SEHNR; CDR2 reads FQNEAQ (reference sequence). With V trimmed by 4 bases and J by 3 bases, 3 bases remained unmatched. This CDR3 contains 14 residues. This CDR3 is CASSSGTGKETQYF. The CDR3 nucleotides read TGTGCCAGCAGCTCCGGGACAGGGAAAGAGACCCAGTACTTC.

The chain employs TRBV19 and TRBJ1-4, with 9 bases that match TRBD1. V shed 5 bases, J shed 7 bases, and the junction held 8 bases outside the gene matches. This CDR3 region has 15 residues. CDR1 and CDR2 (germline): LNHDA, SQIVND (reference sequence). The CDR3 loop is CASSLQGAGSEKLFF. In DNA, the CDR3 is TGTGCCAGTAGTCTACAGGGGGCGGGAAGTGAAAAACTGTTTTTT.

The chain recombines TRBV5-6 with TRBJ1-5; possibly TRBD1 for D (6 bases). Germline V gene lookup returns CDR1 SGHDT and CDR2 YYEEEE. The CDR3 is 15 residues long. Trimming took 5 bases from V and 2 from J, leaving 14 bases between them. CDR3 nucleotides: TGTGCCAGCAGTTTACAGGGTTGGGGCAATCAGCCCCAGCATTTT. Encoded protein: CASSLQGWGNQPQHF.